These 29 T cell receptor beta chains were sequenced from one sample in a study of blood T cells in healthy people across ages. Alongside a J-beta primer mix, a sample-barcoded 5' primer served in a second PCR lasting roughly 6 to 11 cycles. TCRdb called the 5' RACE reads again in MiXCR, with one record for every CDR3 protein. This table has hundreds of thousands of distinct CDR3 sequences, approximately 21% appearing once. The sample taken for sequencing was blood. These receptor sequences come from a man between 65 and 85 years old in good health.

The chain carries TRBV13 and TRBJ2-5, with 7 bases matching TRBD2. CDR1 and CDR2 from the germline V gene are PRHDT and FYEKMQ (reference sequence). The CDR3 is 14 residues long. The V segment lost 4 bases and the J segment 2 bases; nucleotides outside the gene matches: 4. CDR3 in amino acids: CASSSGTIQETQYF. The CDR3 bases are TGTGCCAGCAGCTCGGGGACTATACAAGAGACCCAGTACTTC.

This clonotype was seen ten or more times. The chain carries TRBV2 and TRBJ2-1; D unclear. Germline CDR1 reads SNHLY; CDR2 reads FYNNEI. The V and J ends lost 2 bases and 4 bases respectively, with 0 bases between them. This CDR3 has 11 amino acids. The CDR3 is CASSEYNEQFF. The CDR3 DNA is TGTGCCAGCAGTGAATACAATGAGCAGTTCTTC.

This clonotype came up many times. The chain's CDR3 is CASSITGQSYEQYF. CDR3 coding DNA: TGTGCCAGCAGTATTACGGGACAGTCCTACGAGCAGTACTTC. This chain joins TRBV6-1 and TRBJ2-5; 7 bases fit TRBD1. The J call may be faulty, since TRBJ2-7 better matches the DNA end. Germline V gene lookup returns CDR1 MNHNS and CDR2 SASEGT. The CDR3 covers 14 residues.

This clonotype was found many times. The chain is built from TRBV29-1 and TRBJ1-2; 7 bases line up with TRBD1. The V gene's germline CDR1 is SQVTM and CDR2 ANQGSEA. There are 12 residues in the CDR3. J lost 4 bases, V lost 3 bases, and 2 bases had no gene match. The CDR3 is CSVDRGSYGYTF. The DNA of the CDR3 is TGCAGCGTTGACAGGGGGAGCTATGGCTACACCTTC.

In this sample, this clonotype turned up a few times. The chain couples TRBV7-3 to TRBJ2-4, with 9 positions matching TRBD2. Germline values: CDR1 SGHTA, CDR2 FQGTGA. The CDR3 contains 14 residues. Trimming at V came to 0 bases and at J to 8 bases, leaving 2 bases not matched to a gene. The CDR3 sequence is CASSLTGGRDIQYF. Here the CDR3 DNA reads TGTGCCAGCAGCTTAACTGGCGGGAGGGACATTCAGTACTTC.

With regard to this clonotype: A much larger clone sits a single nucleotide away, making a read error possible. V gene TRBV12-3 or TRBV12-4 combines with J gene TRBJ2-3; D call uncertain. This CDR3 region has 17 residues. Trimming left V 1 base short and J 1 base short, with 15 bases between. The CDR3 loop reads CASSLGVTVDGTDTQYF. CDR3 DNA: TGTGCCAGCAGTTTAGGAGTAACGGTGGACGGCACAGATACGCAGTATTTT.

Notes on this clonotype: A read error is possible here, since a much larger clone lies one base away. The chain has TRBV6-2 or TRBV6-3 and TRBJ2-7; D remains ambiguous. V dropped 2 bases and J dropped 1 base, with 6 bases sitting between them. Germline CDR1 MNHEY, CDR2 SVGEGT. The CDR3 has 13 residues. The CDR3 is CASSYDGSYEQYF. The DNA of the CDR3 is TGTGCCAGCAGTTACGACGGTTCCTACGAGCAGTACTTC.

The rearrangement links TRBV18 to TRBJ2-1, with no clear D. Germline CDR1 reads KGHSH; CDR2 reads LQKENI. Trimming stripped 8 bases from V and 5 bases from J, with 13 bases between. CDR3 length equals 13 residues. The CDR3 region is CASAPTMNNEQFF. The DNA for the CDR3 is TGTGCCAGCGCCCCGACGATGAACAATGAGCAGTTCTTC.

The chain's CDR3 is CSARPAAGTGNTGELFF. The CDR3 DNA is TGCAGTGCTAGACCAGCTGCCGGGACTGGGAACACCGGGGAGCTGTTTTTT. The chain is built from TRBV20-1 and TRBJ2-2, with D perhaps matching TRBD2 (6 bases). The germline gives CDR1 DFQATT, CDR2 SNEGSKA (reference sequence). Trimming removed 2 bases from V and 1 base from J, with 17 bases in between. The CDR3 extends over 17 amino acids.

This clonotype was picked up a small number of times. This chain uses TRBV14 with TRBJ2-7; TRBD2 matches at 7 bases. The CDR3 contains 14 residues. Germline values: CDR1 SGHDN, CDR2 FVKESK. The V and J ends lost 3 bases and 5 bases, in that order; junction bases with no gene match: 7. CDR3 DNA: TGTGCCAGCAGCCATAACCCAGGGAGGGACGAGCAGTACTTC. Amino acids: CASSHNPGRDEQYF.

V usage is TRBV20-1 and J usage is TRBJ2-5, with a possible D match to TRBD2 (6 bases). Germline CDR1 and CDR2: DFQATT and SNEGSKA (reference sequence). V lost 5 bases and J 1 base, leaving 11 bases between the germline ends. The CDR3 is 13 residues long. The CDR3 sequence is CSAPTRGQETQYF. Here the CDR3 DNA reads TGCAGTGCTCCGACTAGGGGCCAAGAGACCCAGTACTTC.

This clonotype appeared many times. This chain uses TRBV6-6 with TRBJ2-1; D gene uncertain. V was shortened by 2 bases and J by 5 bases, with 13 bases between the two germline ends. The CDR3 consists of 15 residues. Germline lookup yields CDR1 MNHNY and CDR2 SVGAGI (reference sequence). CDR3 loop: CASSYGPPPHNEQFF. Written as DNA, the CDR3 is TGTGCCAGCAGTTACGGGCCTCCGCCCCACAATGAGCAGTTCTTC.

This clonotype occurred a few times. The genes are TRBV27 and TRBJ2-7, with 12 bases lining up with TRBD1. The CDR3 spans 15 residues. V lost 3 bases and J lost 3; bases outside the gene matches: 3. CDR1 and CDR2 from the germline V gene are MNHEY and SMNVEV (reference sequence). The CDR3 nucleotides read TGTGCCAGCAGTTTGGGACAGGGGGCTATCTACGAGCAGTACTTC. It encodes CASSLGQGAIYEQYF.

This clonotype turned up a few times. This sequence joins TRBV6-5 and TRBJ2-7; 8 positions match TRBD2. The CDR3 runs 15 residues. The V and J ends lost 7 bases and 3 bases, in that order; junction bases with no gene match: 11. The germline V gene encodes CDR1 MNHEY and CDR2 SVGAGI. The chain's CDR3 is CASTLFSTSGYEQYF. The DNA of the CDR3 is TGTGCCAGCACCCTTTTTTCCACTAGCGGCTACGAGCAGTACTTC.

This clonotype was counted between two and nine times. This rearrangement joins TRBV27 to TRBJ2-2; D is perhaps TRBD2 (5 bases). Germline CDR1 and CDR2: MNHEY and SMNVEV (reference sequence). This CDR3 has 14 amino acids. V lost 4 bases to trimming and J lost 2 bases, with 8 bases between them. CDR3 in DNA: TGTGCCAGCAGTTGGACTTTAAACACCGGGGAGCTGTTTTTT. Its translation: CASSWTLNTGELFF.

The chain links TRBV12-3 or TRBV12-4 to TRBJ2-1; unclear D gene. Deletions cut 6 bases from V and 9 bases from J, with 12 bases between. CDR3 size: 12 residues. Written as DNA, the CDR3 is TGTGCCAGCAGCAAAGACTTTACTGAGCAGTTCTTC. It codes for CASSKDFTEQFF.

This chain connects TRBV20-1 to TRBJ2-7, with 11 nucleotides matching TRBD2. Germline V lookup: CDR1 DFQATT, CDR2 SNEGSKA (reference sequence). J lost 6 bases, V lost 6 bases, and 13 bases had no gene match. The CDR3 runs to 15 residues. Here the CDR3 DNA reads TGCAGTGCCAGCCCCCTCACTAGCGGGAGTGGCGAGCAGTACTTC. This translates into CSASPLTSGSGEQYF.

There are a few counts of this clonotype. This rearrangement joins TRBV20-1 to TRBJ2-1, with D unresolved. Trimming shortened V by 0 bases and J by 6 bases, and 6 bases separated the two germline ends. CDR3 length: 12 amino acids. The V gene's germline CDR1 is DFQATT and CDR2 SNEGSKA (reference sequence). The CDR3 protein is CSAREKVNEQFF. The CDR3 coding sequence is TGCAGTGCTAGAGAGAAGGTCAATGAGCAGTTCTTC.

V is TRBV7-9 and J is TRBJ2-1; D possibly uses TRBD1 or TRBD2 (5 bases each). CDR1 is SEHNR and CDR2 is FQNEAQ in the germline V gene (reference sequence). Trimming took 7 bases from V and 9 from J, leaving 22 bases between them. The CDR3 totals 15 residues. The CDR3 DNA reads TGTGCCAGCATCCCGGGGCATATTAGGGGTAGTGAGCAGTTCTTC. It codes for CASIPGHIRGSEQFF.

This clonotype was observed a few times. The J gene is TRBJ1-4, the V gene TRBV25-1; 9 bases line up with TRBD1. V lost 7 bases to trimming and J lost 7 bases; unmatched junction nucleotides: 13. From germline, CDR1 is MGHDK and CDR2 SYGVNS. The CDR3 is 16 amino acids. The CDR3 loop reads CASTPFAGTGTEKLFF. Here the CDR3 DNA reads TGTGCCAGCACCCCCTTTGCCGGGACAGGGACTGAAAAACTGTTTTTT.

For this clonotype: The junction and the germline gene differ at one end; a read error may be behind it. The chain joins TRBV5-4 to TRBJ1-4; tentative D call: TRBD1 (6 bases). The CDR3 consists of 16 residues. Germline V gene data show CDR1 as SGHNT and CDR2 as YYREEE (reference sequence). CDR3 coding DNA: TGTGCCAGCAGCAAAACAGGGATTGGGGCTAATGAAAGACTGTTTTTT. It yields the protein CASSKTGIGANERLFF. The full variable domain, its missing parts supplied by reference TRBV5-4 and TRBJ1-4, is ETGVTQSPTHLIKTRGQQVTLRCSSQSGHNTVSWYQQALGQGPQFIFQYYREEENGRGNFPPRFSGLQFPNYSSELNVNALELDDSALYLCASSKTGIGANERLFFGSGTQLSVL.

The V and J genes are TRBV6-1 and TRBJ2-1; TRBD2 agrees at 7 bases. In germline, CDR1 is MNHNS, CDR2 SASEGT. This CDR3 spans 17 amino acids. J was trimmed by 2 bases and V by 5 bases; bases with no gene match: 12. CDR3 in amino acids: CASSPLGGTTTYNEQFF. Written as DNA, the CDR3 is TGTGCCAGCAGTCCTCTGGGCGGGACTACCACCTACAATGAGCAGTTCTTC.

V usage is TRBV7-2 and J usage is TRBJ1-1; D ambiguous. Germline CDR1 and CDR2: SGHTA and FQGNSA. The CDR3 runs 11 residues. V lost 7 bases, J lost 6 bases, and 9 bases lay in between. CDR3 loop: CASTPIAEAFF. CDR3 sequence (DNA): TGTGCCAGCACCCCAATCGCTGAAGCTTTCTTT.

This clonotype was seen a few times. The gene calls are TRBV27 and TRBJ2-3, with 9 bases matching TRBD2. The CDR3 length is 17 residues. Germline V gene sequence: CDR1 MNHEY, CDR2 SMNVEV (reference sequence). V trimming: 2 bases; J trimming: 0 bases; junction bases outside the gene matches: 6. The chain's CDR3 is CASSLRREGLSTDTQYF. The CDR3 DNA is TGTGCCAGCAGTTTACGGCGGGAGGGCCTAAGCACAGATACGCAGTATTTT.

V and J are TRBV6-1 and TRBJ1-2, with D uncertain. CDR3 size: 13 residues. The germline gives CDR1 MNHNS, CDR2 SASEGT. V was trimmed by 5 bases and J by 8 bases, leaving 15 bases between them. CDR3 DNA sequence: TGTGCCAGCAGTATCCGGGCCTCGACAGGCTACACCTTC. Its protein product is CASSIRASTGYTF.

The chain recombines TRBV12-3 or TRBV12-4 with TRBJ2-7; tentative D call: TRBD2 (6 bases). This CDR3 has 10 amino acids. Trimming took off 8 bases at V and 7 bases at J, with 9 bases between the two ends. Written as DNA, the CDR3 is TGTGCCAGCGGCGGGGTTGAGCAGTACTTC. This sequence encodes CASGGVEQYF.

This clonotype showed up just a few times. This chain connects TRBV7-9 to TRBJ2-2; D gene uncertain. V was cut by 2 bases and J by 5 bases, with 12 bases left in between. The CDR3 has 15 residues. Germline V gene data show CDR1 as SEHNR and CDR2 as FQNEAQ (reference sequence). CDR3 in DNA: TGTGCCAGCAGCTTAACAGAAGGTAGAACCGGGGAGCTGTTTTTT. Translated: CASSLTEGRTGELFF.

This chain links TRBV7-9 with TRBJ2-3, with 7 bases aligning to TRBD1. This CDR3 spans 15 amino acids. Germline V gene sequence: CDR1 SEHNR, CDR2 FQNEAQ (reference sequence). Trimming removed 3 bases from V and 6 bases from J; junction bases left unmatched: 9. CDR3 DNA: TGTGCCAGCAGCTTTACCGGGACAGTCGGCGATACGCAGTATTTT. Protein product: CASSFTGTVGDTQYF.

This clonotype was detected only a few times. The chain has TRBV4-1 and TRBJ1-2, with 9 bases aligning to TRBD1. V shed 2 bases, J shed 4 bases, and the junction held 5 bases outside the gene matches. This CDR3 has 15 residues. Germline-derived CDR1 and CDR2 are MGHRA and YSYEKL. The CDR3 sequence: CASSQPDRGGYGYTF. The CDR3 DNA sequence: TGCGCCAGCAGCCAACCCGACAGGGGGGGCTATGGCTACACCTTC.